Each of the 24 T cell receptor beta chains below was sequenced from the same sample in a study of T-cell reconstitution after alpha-beta-depleted transplantation in children. A library of TCRbeta sequences, prepared with unique molecular identifiers, was generated. TCRdb re-called the PCR reads with MiXCR, one entry per CDR3 protein. The sample carries about 610,000 distinct CDR3 sequences, about 10% recorded once. This material consisted of PBMCs from the stem cell graft donor, taken from the stem cell graft. All receptors come from a human donor who donated a stem cell graft to a child with acute myeloid leukemia.

This clonotype was observed many times. The gene calls are TRBV29-1 and TRBJ2-7, with a possible D match to TRBD2 (6 bases). The length of the CDR3 is 14 residues. From germline, CDR1 is SQVTM and CDR2 ANQGSEA. V shed 7 bases and J shed 1 base, with 17 bases lying between them. The CDR3 DNA sequence: TGCAGCGCTCTCCGGGACTCGACATCCTACGAGCAGTACTTC. Its protein is CSALRDSTSYEQYF.

This clonotype appeared a few times. The rearrangement joins TRBV10-3 to TRBJ1-6; possibly TRBD1 for D (6 bases). Trimming removed 10 bases at V and 8 bases at J, with 15 bases between. This CDR3 comprises 13 residues. Germline CDR1 ENHRY, CDR2 SYGVKD. DNA for the CDR3: TGTGCCACTTCACAGGGCTGGGATTCACCCCTCCACTTT. Amino acid sequence: CATSQGWDSPLHF.

The chain joins TRBV7-3 to TRBJ2-7, with D possibly being TRBD2 (6 bases). V was cut by 4 bases and J by 6 bases, with 19 bases left in between. Germline V gene lookup returns CDR1 SGHTA and CDR2 FQGTGA. CDR3 length: 15 amino acids. CDR3 DNA: TGTGCCAGCAGCTCACCAGAGACTAGTCGTAGCGAGCAGTACTTC. Translating it yields CASSSPETSRSEQYF.

The rearrangement joins TRBV7-3 to TRBJ1-6; 7 nucleotides line up with TRBD1. The junction had 9 bases not matched to a gene; V was cut back by 5 bases and J by 11 bases. The CDR3 is 14 residues long. The germline gives CDR1 SGHTA, CDR2 FQGTGA. CDR3 protein: CASSVTGLDTPLHF. The CDR3 DNA is TGTGCCAGCAGCGTGACAGGGCTAGACACACCCCTCCACTTT.

The chain uses TRBV18 and TRBJ1-6; the match to TRBD1 covers 8 bases. J was trimmed by 7 bases and V by 3 bases; bases with no gene match: 5. CDR3 length equals 15 residues. Germline values: CDR1 KGHSH, CDR2 LQKENI. DNA of the CDR3: TGTGCCAGCTCACCGTCCGGGACAGGCAATTCACCCCTCCACTTT. Translated: CASSPSGTGNSPLHF.

This clonotype was seen ten or more times. V usage is TRBV5-1 and J usage is TRBJ2-5; D is unclear. V gave up 0 bases and J gave up 6 bases, with 6 bases separating them. In germline, CDR1 is SGHRS, CDR2 YFSETQ. This CDR3 has 12 amino acids. The CDR3 region has the DNA TGCGCCAGCAGCTTGGAGGGAAAGACCCAGTACTTC. It codes for CASSLEGKTQYF.

Remarks on this clonotype: A much more abundant neighbour one base away suggests this may be a read error. The V call is TRBV7-2, the J call TRBJ2-3; TRBD2 matches at 7 bases. Germline V gives CDR1 SGHTA, CDR2 FQGNSA. With 6 bases clipped from V and 2 bases from J, the junction kept 11 bases outside the gene matches. The CDR3 is made up of 16 amino acids. For the CDR3, the DNA is TGTGCCAGCAGGTCGGCTAAGCGGGATCTCACAGATACGCAGTATTTT. Translated, it gives CASRSAKRDLTDTQYF.

This clonotype was detected many times. V is TRBV29-1 and J is TRBJ2-5; D not resolved. The CDR3 runs 12 residues. V was pared by 6 bases and J by 10 bases, with 18 bases between. Germline loops: CDR1 SQVTM, CDR2 ANQGSEA. The CDR3 is CSVRPRISDQYF. DNA for the CDR3: TGCAGCGTCCGCCCAAGGATCTCGGACCAGTACTTC. Supplemented by reference TRBV29-1 and TRBJ2-5, the full variable domain reads SAVISQKPSRDICQRGTSLTIQCQVDSQVTMMFWYRQQPGQSLTLIATANQGSEATYESGFVIDKFPISRPNLTFSTLTVSNMSPEDSSIYLCSVRPRISDQYFGPGTRLLVL.

This clonotype was detected many times. The genes are TRBV20-1 and TRBJ2-7, with TRBD2 matching over 8 bases. The trim removed 0 bases at V and 0 bases at J, leaving 7 bases unmatched. The CDR3 covers 16 residues. Germline V gene sequence: CDR1 DFQATT, CDR2 SNEGSKA (reference sequence). This chain's CDR3 is CSARDLTSGSSYEQYF. For the CDR3, the DNA is TGCAGTGCTAGAGATCTCACGAGCGGGAGCTCCTACGAGCAGTACTTC.

This clonotype was picked up many times. The rearrangement links TRBV6-5 to TRBJ2-1; the match to TRBD2 covers 12 bases. Germline trimming cut 4 bases from V and 8 bases from J; bases unmatched to any gene: 6. Germline loops: CDR1 MNHEY, CDR2 SVGAGI. This CDR3 is built from 15 residues. In DNA form, the CDR3 reads TGTGCCAGCAGTTCTAGCGGGAGGGCCGTCGATGAGCAGTTCTTC. It specifies CASSSSGRAVDEQFF.

In this sample, this clonotype turned up many times. The chain employs TRBV14 and TRBJ2-1; TRBD1 might be the D (6 bases). CDR3 size: 16 residues. Germline-derived CDR1 and CDR2 are SGHDN and FVKESK. Between the trimmed V and J ends, which lost 1 base and 4 bases, there was a span of 14 bases. The CDR3 DNA sequence: TGTGCCAGCAGCCAAGCTGGGGGCAACCTTTACAATGAGCAGTTCTTC. It is translated as CASSQAGGNLYNEQFF.

The rearrangement links TRBV20-1 to TRBJ2-7; 9 bases are shared with TRBD1. The CDR3 consists of 15 residues. The V and J ends lost 4 bases and 0 bases, in that order; junction bases with no gene match: 7. The V gene's germline CDR1 is DFQATT and CDR2 SNEGSKA (reference sequence). In DNA form, the CDR3 reads TGCAGTGCTACCTCGACAGGGGGAGGCTCCTACGAGCAGTACTTC. Translation gives CSATSTGGGSYEQYF.

This clonotype was detected many times. CDR3 protein: CASSSSTYEQYF. The DNA for the CDR3 is TGCGCCAGCAGCTCCTCCACCTACGAGCAGTACTTC. The genes are TRBV5-1 and TRBJ2-7; D is unresolved. CDR3 size: 12 residues. Germline V lookup: CDR1 SGHRS, CDR2 YFSETQ. The ends were cut back, 3 bases at V and 2 bases at J, with 6 bases in the middle.

This clonotype was counted between two and nine times. The chain is built from TRBV6-2 or TRBV6-3 and TRBJ2-7; D is undetermined. The CDR3 length is 12 residues. Trimming removed 7 bases at V and 6 bases at J, with 13 bases between. The germline gives CDR1 MNHEY, CDR2 SVGEGT. The CDR3 coding sequence is TGTGCCAGCATTTCTCCGGCTTCCGAGCAGTACTTC. Its protein is CASISPASEQYF.

This clonotype was recorded many times. J is TRBJ2-3 and V is TRBV7-8; no firm D call. Trimming removed 1 base from V and 0 bases from J, with 5 bases in between. Germline V gene data show CDR1 as SGHVS and CDR2 as FQNEAQ. The CDR3 is 14 amino acids. The CDR3 DNA follows: TGTGCCAGCAGCTTAGTCACAAGCACAGATACGCAGTATTTT. This translates into CASSLVTSTDTQYF.

V is TRBV15 and J is TRBJ2-3; D not resolved. Germline CDR1 reads LNHNV; CDR2 reads YYDKDF (reference sequence). V was trimmed by 2 bases and J by 6 bases, leaving 6 bases between them. The CDR3 consists of 12 residues. The CDR3 DNA reads TGTGCCACCAGCAGAAAAGTTGATACGCAGTATTTT. Translating it yields CATSRKVDTQYF.

This clonotype turned up a few times. The chain recombines TRBV28 with TRBJ2-7; the D gene is possibly TRBD2 (5 bases). The CDR3 consists of 14 residues. Trimming pared 4 bases from V and 3 bases from J, leaving 13 bases between. In germline, CDR1 is MDHEN, CDR2 SYDVKM. The CDR3 sequence is CASSSGGPHYEQYF. The CDR3 DNA follows: TGTGCCAGCAGTTCTGGAGGACCGCACTACGAGCAGTACTTC.

V gene TRBV12-3 or TRBV12-4 combines with J gene TRBJ1-2; no clear D gene. The CDR3 loop spans 17 amino acids. Trimming pared 6 bases from V and 4 bases from J, leaving 24 bases between. Here the CDR3 DNA reads TGTGCCAGCAGCACCCTCCCGGGTCGCCCGAGTAGCTATGGCTACACCTTC. Its protein is CASSTLPGRPSSYGYTF.

The chain uses TRBV12-3 or TRBV12-4 and TRBJ2-1; maybe TRBD2 (5 bases). This CDR3 is built from 14 residues. V was pared by 3 bases and J by 4 bases, with 10 bases between. This CDR3 reads CASSLRAGYNEQFF. In nucleotides, the CDR3 is TGTGCCAGCAGTTTGAGGGCCGGGTACAATGAGCAGTTCTTC.

Only a few counts were recorded for this clonotype. V and J are TRBV9 and TRBJ1-2; D unclear. The germline V gene has CDR1 SGDLS and CDR2 YYNGEE. This CDR3 is 15 amino acids long. The V and J ends lost 0 bases and 1 base respectively, with 10 bases between them. The CDR3 reads CASSVDGNVNYGYTF. CDR3 nucleotides: TGTGCCAGCAGCGTAGACGGCAACGTTAACTATGGCTACACCTTC.

A few counts support this clonotype. In DNA, the CDR3 is TGTGCCAGCAGCCAAGAGGGACTCGGAGAGACCCAGTACTTC. The encoded protein is CASSQEGLGETQYF. The chain combines TRBV4-2 with TRBJ2-5, with TRBD2 as a possible D gene (6 bases). The CDR3 loop spans 14 amino acids. The ends were cut back, 0 bases at V and 4 bases at J, with 9 bases in the middle. Germline V lookup: CDR1 LGHNA, CDR2 YNFKEQ.

This clonotype was recorded a few times. This rearrangement joins TRBV12-5 to TRBJ2-2; TRBD1 matches 9 bases. J lost 4 bases, V lost 5 bases, and 5 bases had no gene match. There are 15 residues in the CDR3. The V gene's germline CDR1 is LGHNT and CDR2 FRNRAP. In nucleotides, the CDR3 is TGTGCTAGTGGTGGGGACAGGGTGTTCACCGGGGAGCTGTTTTTT. Translation gives CASGGDRVFTGELFF.

This clonotype came up many times. The genes are TRBV5-5 and TRBJ2-7, with 7 nucleotides matching TRBD1. The germline V gene encodes CDR1 SGHKS and CDR2 YYEKEE (reference sequence). J lost 2 bases, V lost 3 bases, and 2 bases had no gene match. The CDR3 is 13 amino acids. Here the CDR3 reads CASSWTGAYEQYF. In DNA form, the CDR3 reads TGTGCCAGCAGCTGGACAGGAGCCTACGAGCAGTACTTC.

This clonotype was picked up many times. The chain recombines TRBV4-2 with TRBJ2-7, with D unclear. CDR3 length: 13 residues. Germline V gives CDR1 LGHNA, CDR2 YNFKEQ. With 0 bases removed from V and 4 bases from J, the gap between germline ends came to 7 bases. CDR3 bases: TGTGCCAGCAGCCAAGAAGCAGGATACGAGCAGTACTTC. This codes for CASSQEAGYEQYF.